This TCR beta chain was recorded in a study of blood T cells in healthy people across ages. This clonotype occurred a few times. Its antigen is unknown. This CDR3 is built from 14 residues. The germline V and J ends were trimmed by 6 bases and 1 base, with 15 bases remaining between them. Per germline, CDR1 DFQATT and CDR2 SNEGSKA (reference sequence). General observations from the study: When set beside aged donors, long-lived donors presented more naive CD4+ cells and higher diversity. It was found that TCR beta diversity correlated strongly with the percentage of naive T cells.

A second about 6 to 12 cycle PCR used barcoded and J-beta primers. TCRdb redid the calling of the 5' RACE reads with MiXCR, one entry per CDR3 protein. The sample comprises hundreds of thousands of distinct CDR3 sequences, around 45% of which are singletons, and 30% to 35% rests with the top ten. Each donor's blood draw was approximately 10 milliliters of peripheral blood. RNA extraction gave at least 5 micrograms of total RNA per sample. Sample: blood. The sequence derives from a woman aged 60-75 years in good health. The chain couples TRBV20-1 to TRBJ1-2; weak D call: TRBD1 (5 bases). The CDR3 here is CSAVRDPINYGYTF. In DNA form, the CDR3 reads TGCAGTGCCGTCCGGGACCCAATTAACTATGGCTACACCTTC.